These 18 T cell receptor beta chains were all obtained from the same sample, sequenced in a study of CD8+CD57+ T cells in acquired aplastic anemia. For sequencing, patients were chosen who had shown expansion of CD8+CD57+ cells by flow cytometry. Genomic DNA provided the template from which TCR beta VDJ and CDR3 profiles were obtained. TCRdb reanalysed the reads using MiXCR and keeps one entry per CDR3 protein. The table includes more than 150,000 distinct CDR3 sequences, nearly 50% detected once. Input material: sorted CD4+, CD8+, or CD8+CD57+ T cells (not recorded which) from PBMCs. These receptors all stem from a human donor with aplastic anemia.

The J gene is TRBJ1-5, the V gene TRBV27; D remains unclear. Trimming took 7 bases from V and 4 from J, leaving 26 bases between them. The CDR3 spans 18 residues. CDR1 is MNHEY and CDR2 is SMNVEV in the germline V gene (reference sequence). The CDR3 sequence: CASNLTKGHVTGNQPQHF. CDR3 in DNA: TGTGCCAGCAACCTAACTAAGGGCCACGTGACGGGTAATCAGCCCCAGCATTTT.

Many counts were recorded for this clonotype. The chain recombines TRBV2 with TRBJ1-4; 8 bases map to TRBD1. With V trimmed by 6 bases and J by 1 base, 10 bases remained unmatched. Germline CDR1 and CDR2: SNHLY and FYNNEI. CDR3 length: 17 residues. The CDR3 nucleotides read TGTGCCAGCAGCGGACAGGGTGGATTGGGAACTAATGAAAAACTGTTTTTT. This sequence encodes CASSGQGGLGTNEKLFF.

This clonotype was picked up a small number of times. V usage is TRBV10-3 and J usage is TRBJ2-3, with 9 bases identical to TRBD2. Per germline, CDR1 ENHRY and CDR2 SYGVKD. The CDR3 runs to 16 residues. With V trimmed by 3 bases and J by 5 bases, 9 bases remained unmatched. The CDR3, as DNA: TGTGCCATCAGTGACCTGCGGGAGGGATCGGGAGATACGCAGTATTTT. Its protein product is CAISDLREGSGDTQYF.

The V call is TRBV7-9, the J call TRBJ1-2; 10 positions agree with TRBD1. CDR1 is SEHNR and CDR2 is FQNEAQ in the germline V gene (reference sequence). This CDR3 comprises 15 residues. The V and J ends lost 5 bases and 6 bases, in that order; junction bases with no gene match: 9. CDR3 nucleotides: TGTGCCAGCAGCCATCCGGGACAGGGGAGGCATGGCTACACCTTC. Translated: CASSHPGQGRHGYTF.

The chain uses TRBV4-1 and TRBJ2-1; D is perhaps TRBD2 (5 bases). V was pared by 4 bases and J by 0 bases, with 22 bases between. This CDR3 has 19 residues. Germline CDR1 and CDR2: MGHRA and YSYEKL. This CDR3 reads CASSLLYGSAASSYNEQFF. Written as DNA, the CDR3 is TGCGCCAGCAGCCTCCTCTATGGATCAGCGGCAAGCTCCTACAATGAGCAGTTCTTC.

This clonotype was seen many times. The CDR3 reads CATSDPGTGYDEQFF. CDR3 coding DNA: TGTGCCACCAGTGACCCCGGGACAGGGTACGATGAGCAGTTCTTC. The chain carries TRBV24-1 and TRBJ2-1, with 9 bases lining up with TRBD1. Germline V gene lookup returns CDR1 KGHDR and CDR2 SFDVKD. Trimming at V came to 4 bases and at J to 8 bases, leaving 8 bases not matched to a gene. The CDR3 sequence is 15 residues long.

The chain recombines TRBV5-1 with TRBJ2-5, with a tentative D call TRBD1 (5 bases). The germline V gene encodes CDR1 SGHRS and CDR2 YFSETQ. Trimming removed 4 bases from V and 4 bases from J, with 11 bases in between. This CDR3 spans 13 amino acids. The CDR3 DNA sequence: TGCGCCAGCAGCCCCCTCACAGGAGAGACCCAGTACTTC. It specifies CASSPLTGETQYF. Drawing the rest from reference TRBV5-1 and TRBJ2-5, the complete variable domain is KAGVTQTPRYLIKTRGQQVTLSCSPISGHRSVSWYQQTPGQGLQFLFEYFSETQRNKGNFPGRFSGRQFSNSRSEMNVSTLELGDSALYLCASSPLTGETQYFGPGTRLLVL.

CDR3 amino acids: CSVERTGRTEAFF. The CDR3 coding sequence is TGCAGCGTTGAGAGGACAGGGCGCACTGAAGCTTTCTTT. The chain uses TRBV29-1 and TRBJ1-1; the match to TRBD1 covers 8 bases. Germline-derived CDR1 and CDR2 are SQVTM and ANQGSEA. The junction had 4 bases not matched to a gene; V was cut back by 3 bases and J by 4 bases. This CDR3 has 13 amino acids.

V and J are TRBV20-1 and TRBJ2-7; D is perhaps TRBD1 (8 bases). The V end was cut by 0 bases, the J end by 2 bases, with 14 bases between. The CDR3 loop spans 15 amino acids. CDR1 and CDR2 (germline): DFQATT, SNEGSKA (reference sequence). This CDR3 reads CSARERTGRAYEQYF. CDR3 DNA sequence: TGCAGTGCTAGAGAAAGGACAGGGAGGGCCTACGAGCAGTACTTC.

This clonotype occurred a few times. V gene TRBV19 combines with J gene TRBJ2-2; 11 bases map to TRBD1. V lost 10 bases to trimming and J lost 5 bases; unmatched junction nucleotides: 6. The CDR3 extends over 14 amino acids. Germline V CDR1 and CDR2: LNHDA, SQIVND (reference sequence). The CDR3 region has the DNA TGTGCCACGGACAGGGGGCGAGAGACCGGGGAGCTGTTTTTT. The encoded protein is CATDRGRETGELFF. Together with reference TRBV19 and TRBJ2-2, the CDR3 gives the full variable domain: DGGITQSPKYLFRKEGQNVTLSCEQNLNHDAMYWYRQDPGQGLRLIYYSQIVNDFQKGDIAEGYSVSREKKESFPLTVTSAQKNPTAFYLCATDRGRETGELFFGEGSRLTVL.

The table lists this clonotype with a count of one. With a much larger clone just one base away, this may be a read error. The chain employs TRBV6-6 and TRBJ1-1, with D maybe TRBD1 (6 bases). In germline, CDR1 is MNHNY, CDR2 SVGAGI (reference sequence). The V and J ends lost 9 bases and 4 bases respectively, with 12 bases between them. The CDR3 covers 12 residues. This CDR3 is CARPGVATEAFF. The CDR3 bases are TGTGCCAGACCAGGGGTGGCCACTGAAGCTTTCTTT.

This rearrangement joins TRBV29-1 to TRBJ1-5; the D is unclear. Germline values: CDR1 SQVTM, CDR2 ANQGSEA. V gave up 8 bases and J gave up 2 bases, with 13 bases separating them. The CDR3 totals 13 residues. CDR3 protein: CSPEGFGNQPQHF. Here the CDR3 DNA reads TGCAGCCCTGAAGGGTTCGGCAATCAGCCCCAGCATTTT.

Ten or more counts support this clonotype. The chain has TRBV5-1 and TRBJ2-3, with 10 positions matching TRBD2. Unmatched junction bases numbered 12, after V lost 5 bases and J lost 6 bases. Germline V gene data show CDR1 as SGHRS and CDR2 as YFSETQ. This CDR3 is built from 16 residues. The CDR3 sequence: CASSRTLSGGRDTQYF. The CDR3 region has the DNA TGCGCCAGCAGTCGAACACTTAGCGGGGGGCGGGATACGCAGTATTTT.

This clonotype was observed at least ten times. In nucleotides, the CDR3 is TGCGCCAGCAGCTTGGGTCACTTTTTGAGGGGACAGGGTGAAAAACTGTTTTTT. Amino acids: CASSLGHFLRGQGEKLFF. The V and J genes are TRBV5-1 and TRBJ1-4; 9 nucleotides line up with TRBD1. With 0 bases clipped from V and 7 bases from J, the junction kept 13 bases outside the gene matches. The CDR3 spans 18 residues. Germline V gives CDR1 SGHRS, CDR2 YFSETQ.

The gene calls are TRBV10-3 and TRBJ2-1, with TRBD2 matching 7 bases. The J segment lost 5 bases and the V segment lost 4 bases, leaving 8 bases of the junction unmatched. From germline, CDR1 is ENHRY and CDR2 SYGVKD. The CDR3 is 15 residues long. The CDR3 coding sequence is TGTGCCATCAGTGGGCGGGCGGGAGTGAACAATGAGCAGTTCTTC. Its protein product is CAISGRAGVNNEQFF.

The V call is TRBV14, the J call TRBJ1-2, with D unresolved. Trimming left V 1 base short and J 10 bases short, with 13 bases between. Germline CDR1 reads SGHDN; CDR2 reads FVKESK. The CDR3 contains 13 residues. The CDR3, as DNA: TGTGCCAGCAGCCAAGGTTACAGCCGAACCTACACCTTC. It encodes CASSQGYSRTYTF.

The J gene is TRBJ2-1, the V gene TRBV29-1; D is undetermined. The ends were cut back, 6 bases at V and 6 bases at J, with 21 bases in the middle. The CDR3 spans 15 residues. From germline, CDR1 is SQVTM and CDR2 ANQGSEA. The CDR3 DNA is TGCAGCGTCTGTAACACAGCGACCCCAGTCAATGAGCAGTTCTTC. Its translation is CSVCNTATPVNEQFF.

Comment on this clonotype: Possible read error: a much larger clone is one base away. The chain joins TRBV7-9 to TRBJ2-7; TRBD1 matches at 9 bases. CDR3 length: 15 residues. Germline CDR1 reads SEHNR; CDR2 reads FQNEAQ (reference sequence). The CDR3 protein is CASSLGNRGPYEQCF. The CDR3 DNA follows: TGTGCCAGCAGCTTAGGTAACAGGGGGCCCTACGAGCAGTGCTTC.